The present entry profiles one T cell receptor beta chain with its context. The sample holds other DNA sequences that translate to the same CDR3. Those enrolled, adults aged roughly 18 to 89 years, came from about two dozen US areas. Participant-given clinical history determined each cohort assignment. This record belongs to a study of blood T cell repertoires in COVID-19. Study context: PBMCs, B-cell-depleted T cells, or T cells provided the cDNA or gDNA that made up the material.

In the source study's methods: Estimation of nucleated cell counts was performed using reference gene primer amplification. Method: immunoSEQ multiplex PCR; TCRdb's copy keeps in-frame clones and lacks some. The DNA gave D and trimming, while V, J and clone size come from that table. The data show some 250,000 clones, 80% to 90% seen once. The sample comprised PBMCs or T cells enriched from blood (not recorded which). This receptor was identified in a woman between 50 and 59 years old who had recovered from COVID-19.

The CDR3 DNA reads TGCAGCGTTGAGGCTGCGAGCGGCACAGATACGCAGTATTTT. It yields the protein CSVEAASGTDTQYF. This chain connects TRBV29-1 to TRBJ2-3; D is unclear. V was pared by 3 bases and J by 1 base, with 11 bases between. There are 14 residues in the CDR3. The V gene's germline CDR1 is SQVTM and CDR2 ANQGSEA.